One and the same sample provided the 5 T cell receptor beta chains below, sequenced in a study of Tregs in tolerant kidney transplant recipients (dated by TCRdb to the late 2010s). The library was built by means of the immunoSEQ multiplex PCR assay. As stored in TCRdb, this immuneACCESS dataset retains in-frame rearrangements with V and J assigned. A fraction of the clones does not appear; measured against another copy, unresolved V genes explain less than half of the discrepancy, and the remainder lacks a known reason. This sample comprises roughly 120,000 clones, approximately 90% of them detected only once. The ten largest clones add up to roughly 0.63% of the sample. The sequenced sample consisted of CD4+ T cells from blood. These receptors were obtained from a human donor in good health.

V gene TRBV7-7 combines with J gene TRBJ1-1; D is unclear. The CDR3 sequence is 14 residues long. V was cut by 1 base and J by 4 bases, with 10 bases left in between. Germline V CDR1 and CDR2: SSHAT, FNYEAQ (reference sequence). CDR3 sequence: CASSLGQLPTEAFF. CDR3 coding DNA: TGTGCCAGCAGCTTAGGGCAGTTGCCCACTGAAGCTTTCTTT.

The chain is built from TRBV5-1 and TRBJ2-6; unclear D gene. Trimming pared 0 bases from V and 0 bases from J, leaving 10 bases between. The CDR3 is made up of 17 amino acids. The germline V gene has CDR1 SGHRS and CDR2 YFSETQ. CDR3 in amino acids: CASSLGRTSSGANVLTF. Written as DNA, the CDR3 is TGCGCCAGCAGCTTGGGACGGACCAGCTCTGGGGCCAACGTCCTGACTTTC.

V gene TRBV7-9 combines with J gene TRBJ2-6; TRBD1 matches at 10 bases. The ends lost 6 bases at V and 0 bases at J; junction bases unmatched: 5. Germline V lookup: CDR1 SEHNR, CDR2 FQNEAQ (reference sequence). The CDR3 extends over 17 amino acids. Here the CDR3 DNA reads TGTGCCAGCAGTCAACGGACAGGGGGCTCTGGGGCCAACGTCCTGACTTTC. Its protein product is CASSQRTGGSGANVLTF.

The V and J genes are TRBV12-5 and TRBJ2-2; D could derive from TRBD1 or TRBD2 (5 bases each). The CDR3 has 14 residues. The germline CDR1 and CDR2 sequences are LGHNT and FRNRAP. V dropped 6 bases and J dropped 5 bases, with 13 bases sitting between them. The CDR3 nucleotides are TGTGCTAGTGGAGAGGGGCTGGGAACCGGGGAGCTGTTTTTT. This encodes CASGEGLGTGELFF.

The genes are TRBV27 and TRBJ2-5, with 7 bases aligning to TRBD2. The CDR3 extends over 15 amino acids. CDR1 is MNHEY and CDR2 is SMNVEV in the germline V gene (reference sequence). J gave up 1 base and V 4 bases, and 6 bases lay outside the gene matches. The CDR3, as DNA: TGTGCCAGCAGTTCCCCTGGGGGGGGCCAAGAGACCCAGTACTTC. It specifies CASSSPGGGQETQYF.